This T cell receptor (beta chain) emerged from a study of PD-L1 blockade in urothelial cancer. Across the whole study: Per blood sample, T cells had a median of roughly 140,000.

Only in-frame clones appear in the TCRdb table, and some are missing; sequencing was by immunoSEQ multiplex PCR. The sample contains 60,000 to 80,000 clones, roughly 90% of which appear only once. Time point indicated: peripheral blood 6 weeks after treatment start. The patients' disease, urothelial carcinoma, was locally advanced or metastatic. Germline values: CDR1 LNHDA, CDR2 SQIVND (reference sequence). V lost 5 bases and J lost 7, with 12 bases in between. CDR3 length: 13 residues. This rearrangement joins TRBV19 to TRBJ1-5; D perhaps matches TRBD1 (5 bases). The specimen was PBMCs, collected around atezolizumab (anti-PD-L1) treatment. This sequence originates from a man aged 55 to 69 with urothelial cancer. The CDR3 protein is CASSFQGGQPQHF. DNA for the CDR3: TGTGCCAGTAGTTTTCAGGGTGGGCAGCCCCAGCATTTT.